The TCR beta chain under discussion was sequenced for a study of OX40 agonist ivuxolimab in advanced cancers. Looking at the study overall: Patients received intravenous ivuxolimab every 2 weeks at 0.01 to 10 mg/kg. Among those treated, three patients had partial responses, one with hepatocellular carcinoma and two with cutaneous melanoma.

Note on this clone: No antigen is known for it.

Germline CDR1 reads MNHEY; CDR2 reads SMNVEV (reference sequence). The CDR3 covers 14 residues. Trimming took 5 bases from V and 3 from J, leaving 12 bases between them. Study results and caveats: Expanded clones were, on average, more numerous among CD8+ T cells than CD4+. Low levels of normalized T-cell clonal expansion also appeared in some nonresponders.

Some clones are missing from TCRdb's copy, which holds only in-frame ones; the method was immunoSEQ multiplex PCR. The data contain approximately 62,000 clones, roughly 87% of them singletons. The source material was CD4+ or CD8+ T cells sorted from blood, sampled in a trial of the OX40 agonist ivuxolimab. V and J are TRBV27 and TRBJ2-3; D gene ambiguous. This clonotype originated in an adult with an advanced solid tumor such as melanoma, head and neck, liver or kidney cancer. The CDR3 region is CASSPQAYTDTQYF. CDR3 nucleotides: TGTGCCAGCAGTCCTCAGGCCTATACAGATACGCAGTATTTT.